These T cell receptor beta chains were read from a single sample in a study of blood T cell repertoires in COVID-19. Clones were read by immunoSEQ multiplex PCR, and TCRdb kept only the in-frame ones, dropping some. Of 140,000 to 150,000 clones in the sample, 80% were seen once. Material: peripheral blood. The receptors were sampled from a man aged 60 to 69 with active or convalescent COVID-19. Both conserved end residues are part of each CDR3. The D gene is left open where the match is weak. Clone size, where shown, is once, few, many, or a class for clones that have expanded.

D gene: NA; clone size: NA; V gene: TRBV20-1; J gene: TRBJ2-7; CDR3 DNA: TGCAGTGCTAGTAGGGTTGGGGACTCCCAGGCCGAGCAGTACTTC; CDR3 protein: CSASRVGDSQAEQYF
D gene: NA; clone size: NA; V gene: TRBV18; J gene: TRBJ1-2; CDR3 DNA: TGTGCCAGCTCACCAGGCACACAAGAAAGGAGCTATGGCTACACCTTC; CDR3 protein: CASSPGTQERSYGYTF
D gene: NA; clone size: NA; V gene: TRBV18; J gene: TRBJ2-5; CDR3 DNA: TGTGCCAGCTCACCACTCAGGGTAGAGACCCAGTACTTC; CDR3 protein: CASSPLRVETQYF
D gene: TRBD1; clone size: NA; V gene: TRBV18; J gene: TRBJ1-4; CDR3 DNA: TGTGCCAGCTCAAGGGACAGTAATGAAAAACTGTTTTTT; CDR3 protein: CASSRDSNEKLFF
D gene: NA; clone size: once; V gene: TRBV6-6; J gene: TRBJ1-3; CDR3 DNA: TGTGCCAGCAGCCCCGGTTCCCACTCTGGAAACACCATATATTTT; CDR3 protein: CASSPGSHSGNTIYF
D gene: TRBD1; clone size: NA; V gene: TRBV10-3; J gene: TRBJ1-4; CDR3 DNA: TGTGCCACCAAGGGACAGCGAGCAACTAATGAAAAACTGTTTTTT; CDR3 protein: CATKGQRATNEKLFF
D gene: TRBD2; clone size: NA; V gene: TRBV24-1; J gene: TRBJ2-1; CDR3 DNA: TGTGCCACCGCAAGGGGGACTAGCGGTGACAATGAGCAGTTCTTC; CDR3 protein: CATARGTSGDNEQFF
D gene: NA; clone size: once; V gene: TRBV2; J gene: TRBJ1-1; CDR3 DNA: TGTGCCAGCCCACGAGGGGAGGACACTGAAGCTTTCTTT; CDR3 protein: CASPRGEDTEAFF
D gene: NA; clone size: NA; V gene: TRBV10-1; J gene: TRBJ1-1; CDR3 DNA: TGCGCCAGCAGTGAGAAACAGTCGAACACTGAAGCTTTCTTT; CDR3 protein: CASSEKQSNTEAFF
D gene: TRBD1; clone size: NA; V gene: TRBV12-5; J gene: TRBJ2-5; CDR3 DNA: TGTGCTAGTGGTCGGGGACAGGGGTTCAGAGAGACCCAGTACTTC; CDR3 protein: CASGRGQGFRETQYF
D gene: NA; clone size: NA; V gene: TRBV11-3; J gene: TRBJ2-1; CDR3 DNA: TGTGCCAGCAGCCGAGGGAATGAGCAGTTCTTC; CDR3 protein: CASSRGNEQFF
D gene: TRBD2; clone size: NA; V gene: TRBV4-1; J gene: TRBJ2-7; CDR3 DNA: TGCGCCAGCAGCCAAGGTCCTAGCGGGACCCGCTACGAGCAGTACTTC; CDR3 protein: CASSQGPSGTRYEQYF
D gene: TRBD2; clone size: NA; V gene: TRBV5-6; J gene: TRBJ2-7; CDR3 DNA: TGTGCCGGCAGGCGGGGGGCGGCCTACGAGCAGTACTTC; CDR3 protein: CAGRRGAAYEQYF
D gene: TRBD2; clone size: NA; V gene: TRBV4-1; J gene: TRBJ2-1; CDR3 DNA: TGCGCCAGCAGCCAAGATCCCCGACTAGCGGGAGGGTACAATGAGCAGTTCTTC; CDR3 protein: CASSQDPRLAGGYNEQFF
D gene: NA; clone size: few; V gene: TRBV6-2/TRBV6-3; J gene: TRBJ2-7; CDR3 DNA: TGTGCCAGCAGCCCTTCTGCGGCTTACTACGAGCAGTACTTC; CDR3 protein: CASSPSAAYYEQYF
D gene: NA; clone size: NA; V gene: TRBV10-3; J gene: TRBJ1-1; CDR3 DNA: TGTGCCATCAGTGAGACTGGGCCCAGGGTTTTCTTT; CDR3 protein: CAISETGPRVFF
D gene: TRBD2; clone size: NA; V gene: TRBV29-1; J gene: TRBJ2-7; CDR3 DNA: TGCAGCGTCTCCCCTAGCGGGAGTTACGAGCAGTACTTC; CDR3 protein: CSVSPSGSYEQYF
D gene: TRBD1; clone size: few; V gene: TRBV10-3; J gene: TRBJ2-7; CDR3 DNA: TGTGCCATCAGTACGACCGGGACAGGGGGCTACGAGCAGTACTTC; CDR3 protein: CAISTTGTGGYEQYF
D gene: NA; clone size: NA; V gene: TRBV10-3; J gene: TRBJ1-1; CDR3 DNA: TGTGCCATCAGTGAGACCGGAGAGAACACTGAAGCTTTCTTT; CDR3 protein: CAISETGENTEAFF
D gene: NA; clone size: NA; V gene: TRBV6-5; J gene: TRBJ1-2; CDR3 DNA: TGTGCCAGCAAGACAAGGGGGGGCTATGGCTACACCTTC; CDR3 protein: CASKTRGGYGYTF
D gene: NA; clone size: NA; V gene: TRBV7-9; J gene: TRBJ1-2; CDR3 DNA: TGTGCCAGCAGCAGAGACGGAGTCGAGAACTATGGCTACACCTTC; CDR3 protein: CASSRDGVENYGYTF
D gene: NA; clone size: NA; V gene: TRBV10-3; J gene: TRBJ2-1; CDR3 DNA: TGTGCCATCAGTGAGACGAGCCAGGGTGGCGAGCAGTTCTTC; CDR3 protein: CAISETSQGGEQFF
D gene: TRBD1; clone size: few; V gene: TRBV2; J gene: TRBJ2-6; CDR3 DNA: TGTGCCAGCAGCCTACAGGGGGCTGGGGCCAACGTCCTGACTTTC; CDR3 protein: CASSLQGAGANVLTF
D gene: NA; clone size: NA; V gene: TRBV7-9; J gene: TRBJ1-1; CDR3 DNA: TGTGCCAGCAGCCAAGGCCGGGGCACTGAAGCTTTCTTT; CDR3 protein: CASSQGRGTEAFF
D gene: NA; clone size: once; V gene: TRBV30; J gene: TRBJ2-1; CDR3 DNA: TGTGCCTGGAGTCCCGCCACCCACTTCTACAATGAGCAGTTCTTC; CDR3 protein: CAWSPATHFYNEQFF
D gene: NA; clone size: few; V gene: TRBV5-5; J gene: TRBJ1-2; CDR3 DNA: TGTGCCAGCAGCTTGGAACGGGGAGGCGGCTACACCTTC; CDR3 protein: CASSLERGGGYTF
D gene: NA; clone size: NA; V gene: TRBV6-2/TRBV6-3; J gene: TRBJ2-3; CDR3 DNA: TGTGCCAGCAGTTACCCGATGCGCGGGTCTGTCACAGATACGCAGTATTTT; CDR3 protein: CASSYPMRGSVTDTQYF
D gene: TRBD1; clone size: NA; V gene: TRBV28; J gene: TRBJ2-7; CDR3 DNA: TGTGCCAGCAGTCCCCCACGACAGGGCGGGTACGAGCAGTACTTC; CDR3 protein: CASSPPRQGGYEQYF
D gene: NA; clone size: few; V gene: TRBV19; J gene: TRBJ1-5; CDR3 DNA: TGTGCCAGTAGTATAGATCTGGGCAGGCATCAGCCCCAGCATTTT; CDR3 protein: CASSIDLGRHQPQHF
D gene: NA; clone size: NA; V gene: TRBV6-5; J gene: TRBJ2-1; CDR3 DNA: TGTGCCAGCAGGTCCTCATTTCGGGATAATGAGCAGTTCTTC; CDR3 protein: CASRSSFRDNEQFF
D gene: TRBD1; clone size: once; V gene: TRBV29-1; J gene: TRBJ2-7; CDR3 DNA: TGCAGCGCCCTTGGGCAGGGGGCCTACGAGCAGTACTTC; CDR3 protein: CSALGQGAYEQYF
D gene: TRBD2; clone size: NA; V gene: TRBV15; J gene: TRBJ2-3; CDR3 DNA: TGTGCCACCAGCAGAGACCGAGCGGGAGAAACAGATACGCAGTATTTT; CDR3 protein: CATSRDRAGETDTQYF
D gene: TRBD2; clone size: NA; V gene: TRBV28; J gene: TRBJ2-3; CDR3 DNA: TGTGCCAGCAGTTTGAGGGCGGGAGGGCCTGCAGATACGCAGTATTTT; CDR3 protein: CASSLRAGGPADTQYF
D gene: NA; clone size: few; V gene: TRBV5-6; J gene: TRBJ2-6; CDR3 DNA: TGTGCCAGCAGCTTCAGCTCTGGGGCCAACGTCCTGACTTTC; CDR3 protein: CASSFSSGANVLTF
D gene: TRBD1; clone size: NA; V gene: TRBV2; J gene: TRBJ2-1; CDR3 DNA: TGTGCCAGCAGTGAATCAGGCGGGACAGGGCTTAATGAGCAGTTCTTC; CDR3 protein: CASSESGGTGLNEQFF